A selection of T cell receptor beta chains follows, all from one sample in a study of T cell changes during pregnancy in multiple sclerosis. TCRdb keeps only in-frame clones here, not all; method: immunoSEQ multiplex PCR. The table shows roughly 89,000 clones, with 94% occurring only once. Here the sequenced sample was peripheral blood, taken after pregnancy. The receptors originated from a female donor in good health, enrolled as a control in a pregnancy study. Each CDR3 is given with its conserved first and last residue.

V	J	CDR3
TRBV6-6	TRBJ2-7	CASSTGWARETYEQYF
TRBV29-1	TRBJ1-2	CSADRDQTNYGYTF
TRBV14	TRBJ2-1	CASSQRTSGSYDEQFF
TRBV14	TRBJ2-3	CASSLMAGGTDTQYF
TRBV5-1	TRBJ2-7	CASTTGTGGYEQYF
TRBV14	TRBJ2-7	CASSRAGEQYF
TRBV4-1	TRBJ1-5	CASSLSRGNQPQHF
TRBV28	TRBJ1-4	CASLQGHGNEKLFF
TRBV6-5	TRBJ2-7	CASSLREASYEQYF
TRBV11-3	TRBJ1-5	CASSPGQCQWCQPQHF
TRBV5-1	TRBJ2-7	CASSLVGTSGYEQYF
TRBV5-1	TRBJ2-3	CASSLEGAGTDTQYF
TRBV28	TRBJ1-2	CASSPSGGAPIYGYTF
TRBV11-2	TRBJ2-7	CASSSTGPPYEQYF
TRBV28	TRBJ2-7	CASSFTAGGYYEQYF
TRBV2	TRBJ1-5	CASSAGVLGQPQHF
TRBV9	TRBJ2-1	CASSVVSGLAASEQFF
TRBV12-2	TRBJ2-7	CASRPTTGAGLQYF
TRBV7-9	TRBJ1-5	CASSQDRGVNQPQHF
TRBV27	TRBJ1-2	CASSLRGGSGYTF
TRBV18	TRBJ2-5	CASSPSSTLGLAGVKETQYF
TRBV7-9	TRBJ2-1	CASSPSGGAYNEQFF
TRBV12-5	TRBJ1-2	CASGNRDRGRQYGYTF
TRBV27	TRBJ2-7	CASTSRQGISYEQYF
TRBV2	TRBJ2-1	CASSLSYSYNEQFF
TRBV6-1	TRBJ2-3	CASSERGGRGNTDTQYF
TRBV6-1	TRBJ2-7	CASSAFLEQYF
TRBV7-2	TRBJ1-1	CASSPGGLNTEAFF
TRBV9	TRBJ2-7	CASSGPGSWQYF
TRBV11-3	TRBJ2-1	CASSGTSGYNEQFF
TRBV7-9	TRBJ1-2	CASSLEARSYGYTF
TRBV6-1	TRBJ2-3	CASSELGRRTDTQYF
TRBV19	TRBJ2-2	CASSIATGELFF
TRBV7-6	TRBJ2-3	CASSLRQGPTTDTQYF
TRBV27	TRBJ1-1	CASSLSRNTEAFF
TRBV28	TRBJ1-5	CASSSTGTRSQPQHF
TRBV28	TRBJ2-2	CASTRPKLALTGELFF
TRBV2	TRBJ1-2	CASSPTGQTYGYTF
TRBV4-1	TRBJ2-7	CASSLGTSGRSYEQYF
TRBV7-9	TRBJ2-3	CASSLGRTSGTDTQYF
TRBV6-1	TRBJ2-1	CASSETSGSFNEQFF
TRBV10-3	TRBJ1-1	CAISELVDQDTQEAFF
TRBV10-3	TRBJ2-7	CAISEGAPGEQYF
TRBV19	TRBJ2-1	CASTEHPSSYNEQFF
TRBV6-5	TRBJ2-7	CASSYHPTLATYEQYF
TRBV5-4	TRBJ1-2	CASSSRRGQDYGYTF
TRBV5-1	TRBJ1-2	CASSVGQGAYGYTF
TRBV7-6	TRBJ1-4	CASSLGGLGEKLFF
TRBV2	TRBJ2-5	CASTRGQETQYF
TRBV5-1	TRBJ2-1	CASSPRGIPQADEQFF
TRBV2	TRBJ1-1	CASFGNRNTEAFF
TRBV6-1	TRBJ2-3	CASRTGTGRDTQYF
TRBV5-1	TRBJ1-2	CASSLGRNYGYTF
TRBV28	TRBJ1-5	CASNTDRNQPQHF
TRBV6-1	TRBJ2-3	CASSDRTLAGGVTDTQYF
TRBV19	TRBJ2-7	CASSIGGSSGYEQYF
TRBV6-1	TRBJ2-7	CASSEETSGYRSSYEQYF
TRBV7-9	TRBJ1-2	CASSSAGGRYGYTF
TRBV28	TRBJ1-5	CASSFGTGAPISNQPQHF
TRBV28	TRBJ2-5	CASSDAGGRETQYF